These 14 T cell receptor beta chains share one sample of origin, sequenced in a study of T cell repertoires in cytomegalovirus infection (dated by TCRdb to the late 2010s). No antigen has been assigned to these receptors. TCRdb names Illumina HiSeq 1500 as the instrument used. TCRdb reprocessed the public reads (quality trimming at Q25 with fastp, clone calling with MiXCR) and kept in-frame beta chains. Duplicate CDR3 protein sequences are folded into a single record with the most common DNA and genes. A total of around 800,000 distinct CDR3 sequences appear in this sample, over 25% of them only once. The ten top clones hold under 15% of the sample. According to the study, the label for this sample's treatment or condition signals: in vitro stimulation with specific CMV peptide epitopes to enrich CMV-specific T cells. The sample was cultured CD8+ T cells from PBMCs, taken from culture after CMV antigen stimulation. The receptor set was obtained from a human donor in good health (CMV status not recorded). Some clones in this sample may be carry-over from other donors' samples.

The V and J genes are TRBV29-1 and TRBJ2-3; D might be TRBD2 (6 bases). Trimming cost V 6 bases and J 7 bases, with 14 bases left between them. There are 12 residues in the CDR3. Germline CDR1 reads SQVTM; CDR2 reads ANQGSEA. The CDR3: CSVLGLRYTQYF. The DNA of the CDR3 is TGCAGCGTATTGGGACTCAGGTATACGCAGTATTTT.

CDR3 amino acids: CASSVQGINTEAFF. In DNA, the CDR3 is TGTGCCAGTAGTGTGCAGGGGATAAACACTGAAGCTTTCTTT. J is TRBJ1-1 and V is TRBV19, with D possibly TRBD1 on 6 matching bases. The CDR3 has 14 amino acids. V was pared by 5 bases and J by 2 bases, with 12 bases between. Per germline, CDR1 LNHDA and CDR2 SQIVND (reference sequence).

This chain connects TRBV7-8 to TRBJ2-7; tentative D call: TRBD2 (5 bases). V shed 1 base and J shed 0 bases, with 10 bases lying between them. The germline V gene encodes CDR1 SGHVS and CDR2 FQNEAQ. This CDR3 contains 15 residues. DNA for the CDR3: TGTGCCAGCAGCTTAGTCGCCGGGGACTCCTACGAGCAGTACGTC. The encoded protein is CASSLVAGDSYEQYV.

V gene TRBV7-8 combines with J gene TRBJ1-2, with TRBD1 identical over 11 bases. Germline V CDR1 and CDR2: SGHVS, FQNEAQ. Trimming cost V 1 base and J 6 bases; bases outside gene matches: 4. The CDR3 length is 15 residues. The CDR3 DNA reads TGTGCCAGCAGCTTAGGCACGGGACAGGGGGATGGCTACACCTTC. It encodes CASSLGTGQGDGYTF.

This clonotype was seen once. This rearrangement joins TRBV15 to TRBJ2-1; either TRBD1 or TRBD2 may fit D (5 bases each). This CDR3 has 16 amino acids. The germline V gene encodes CDR1 LNHNV and CDR2 YYDKDF (reference sequence). The ends were cut back, 1 base at V and 11 bases at J, with 21 bases in the middle. The chain's CDR3 is CATSRGNIRGGSQQFF. CDR3 nucleotide sequence: TGTGCCACCAGCAGAGGGAATATTCGGGGCGGGTCCCAGCAGTTCTTC.

The chain combines TRBV7-9 with TRBJ2-1; possible D gene TRBD1, 6 bases. The CDR3 consists of 14 residues. From germline, CDR1 is SEHNR and CDR2 FQNEAQ (reference sequence). Trimming removed 4 bases from V and 2 bases from J, with 9 bases in between. The CDR3 bases are TGTGCCAGCAGCTCCTGGACAGCCTACAATGAGCAGTTCTTC. It codes for CASSSWTAYNEQFF.

The V call is TRBV24-1, the J call TRBJ1-2, with a weak D call TRBD1 (5 bases). Trimming took off 5 bases at V and 2 bases at J, with 17 bases between the two ends. Germline V CDR1 and CDR2: KGHDR, SFDVKD. The CDR3 extends over 16 amino acids. CDR3 in DNA: TGTGCCACCAGTGGATTTGATCTGCAGGGAAACTATGGCTACACCTTC. It translates to CATSGFDLQGNYGYTF.

This clonotype has ten or more counts. This chain links TRBV10-3 with TRBJ2-7; no firm D call. V was shortened by 0 bases and J by 3 bases, with 15 bases between the two germline ends. This CDR3 region has 16 residues. Germline CDR1 reads ENHRY; CDR2 reads SYGVKD. Written as DNA, the CDR3 is TGTGCCATCAGTGAGTCTGGTGGTGCCCACTTCTACGAGCAGTACGTC. Translation gives CAISESGGAHFYEQYV.

J is TRBJ2-7 and V is TRBV27; D may be TRBD1 or TRBD2 (5 bases each). The CDR3 totals 13 residues. CDR1 is MNHEY and CDR2 is SMNVEV in the germline V gene (reference sequence). The V gene lost 4 bases and the J gene lost 3 bases, with 10 bases spanning the gap. CDR3 loop: CASSWGPFYEQYF. For the CDR3, the DNA is TGTGCCAGCAGTTGGGGACCTTTCTACGAGCAGTACTTC.

This clonotype was counted ten times or more. V gene TRBV7-6 combines with J gene TRBJ2-7; 7 positions match TRBD1. With V trimmed by 2 bases and J by 0 bases, 4 bases remained unmatched. The CDR3 is made up of 15 amino acids. Germline lookup yields CDR1 SGHVS and CDR2 FNYEAQ. The CDR3 protein is CASSLPGGNSYEQYF. Here the CDR3 DNA reads TGTGCCAGCAGCTTACCAGGGGGAAACTCCTACGAGCAGTACTTC.

This chain links TRBV6-6 with TRBJ1-6, with D unresolved. This CDR3 region has 15 residues. The V gene's germline CDR1 is MNHNY and CDR2 SVGAGI (reference sequence). The germline V and J ends were trimmed by 5 bases and 8 bases, with 16 bases remaining between them. The CDR3 DNA follows: TGTGCCAGCAGTGGATATAGAACCCAGGATTCACCCCTCCACTTT. Its protein product is CASSGYRTQDSPLHF.

As concerns this clonotype: The junction differs from germline at one of its ends, possibly a read error. The chain combines TRBV7-9 with TRBJ1-1; a possible D gene is TRBD1 (6 bases). Germline CDR1 and CDR2: SEHNR and FQNEAQ (reference sequence). This CDR3 comprises 11 residues. The CDR3 protein is CASNQGSGTIF. The CDR3, as DNA: TGTGCCAGCAACCAGGGGTCGGGGACGATCTTT.

V and J are TRBV28 and TRBJ2-7, with 8 bases that match TRBD1. Germline V gene sequence: CDR1 MDHEN, CDR2 SYDVKM. The V gene end was trimmed by 6 bases and the J gene end by 3 bases; junction bases not matched to a gene: 4. The CDR3 runs to 13 residues. The CDR3 DNA reads TGTGCCAGCAGGGCGACAGGGGTCTACGAGCAGTACGTC. Its protein product is CASRATGVYEQYV.

The chain combines TRBV2 with TRBJ2-5; D assignment may be TRBD1 or TRBD2 (5 bases each). The CDR3 runs to 15 residues. V lost 1 base and J 1 base, leaving 10 bases between the germline ends. From germline, CDR1 is SNHLY and CDR2 FYNNEI. Here the CDR3 reads CASSEEAGTQETQYF. CDR3 nucleotide sequence: TGTGCCAGCAGTGAAGAAGCAGGGACCCAAGAGACCCAGTACTTC.